This T cell receptor beta chain was observed in a study of T cell repertoires in cytomegalovirus infection. The overall study: The authors used CMV epitopes that were HLA-C-restricted (recently identified) and HLA-B-restricted (well studied). Both a matching HLA type and CMV infection were indicated by public TCR beta signatures.

Findings and limits, study-wide: Frequencies of public TCR beta families were cumulated, and this identified carriers of CMV plus the relevant HLA. Ex vivo, HLA-C-restricted CMV-specific TCR beta clonotypes prevailed over the rest of the response.

TCRdb processed the reads anew with MiXCR; each CDR3 protein has one entry. The sample consists of roughly 100,000 distinct CDR3 sequences, under 50% of them appearing once. Turning to this clonotype: Its target is unknown.

Germline V gene lookup returns CDR1 MGHRA and CDR2 YSYEKL. The CDR3 has 16 amino acids. V lost 5 bases and J 5 bases, leaving 18 bases between the germline ends. This chain uses TRBV4-1 with TRBJ1-4, with a tentative D call TRBD1 (5 bases). This TCR came from a human donor in good health (CMV status not recorded). Some clones in this sample may be carry-over from other donors' samples. The specimen was CD8+ T cells from cultured PBMCs, collected from culture after CMV antigen stimulation. The CDR3 sequence is CASSSIRDGANEKLFF. For the CDR3, the DNA is TGCGCCAGCAGCTCGATCCGGGACGGGGCAAATGAAAAACTGTTTTTT.